The following is a T cell receptor (beta chain) sequence with its context. No antigen is known for it. The CDR3 extends over 18 amino acids. Unmatched junction bases numbered 9, after V lost 4 bases and J lost 2 bases. Germline lookup yields CDR1 MGHRA and CDR2 YSYEKL. Unique molecular identifiers were used in preparing the TCRbeta library. One entry per CDR3 protein results from TCRdb running MiXCR on the PCR reads. The repertoire holds roughly 400,000 distinct CDR3 sequences, with 43% as singletons. This specimen comes from a study of T-cell reconstitution after alpha-beta-depleted transplantation in children. Study-wide findings and caveats: From surviving recipient T cells and thymic progenitors came the high day-60 TCRbeta diversity observed in some patients.

The clonotype was recovered from a girl aged 2-10 years with aplastic anemia, due to receive a stem cell transplant. The sequencing here drew on PBMCs, taken before TCRalphabeta/CD19-depleted stem cell transplant. The V gene is TRBV4-1, the J gene TRBJ2-7, with 15 bases matching TRBD2. CDR3 in DNA: TGCGCCAGCAGCCTACCCCCCGGACTAGCGGGGGGGCCCTACGAGCAGTACTTC. Protein product: CASSLPPGLAGGPYEQYF.